These T cell receptor beta chains were read from a single sample in a study of cytomegalovirus exposure and HLA in healthy donors. Clones were sequenced by immunoSEQ multiplex PCR, and TCRdb holds only the in-frame ones, with some missing. This sample has around 110,000 clones, with 79% found just once. Material: PBMCs. The receptors stem from a man aged 30 to 45 in good health and CMV-seropositive. CDR3s include the opening cysteine and the closing phenylalanine or tryptophan. A D gene is named only where the DNA matches it firmly. The size of a clone is reported for some rows only, either as once, few or many, or as a class for expanded clones.

v_call	j_call	d_call	clone_size	cdr3_aa	cdr3_nt
TRBV30	TRBJ1-6	NA	NA	CAWSPRQAFNSPLHF	TGTGCCTGGAGTCCCCGGCAGGCGTTTAATTCACCCCTCCACTTT
TRBV27	TRBJ1-1	NA	NA	CASSLLQGHGTEAFF	TGTGCCAGCAGTTTACTCCAGGGGCATGGAACTGAAGCTTTCTTT
TRBV4-3	TRBJ2-7	NA	NA	CASSQEWGQYEQYF	TGCGCCAGCAGCCAAGAATGGGGCCAGTACGAGCAGTACTTC
TRBV5-1	TRBJ1-3	NA	NA	CASSLGDSGNTIYF	TGCGCCAGCAGCTTGGGAGATTCTGGAAACACCATATATTTT
TRBV7-2	TRBJ2-7	TRBD2	few	CASSVSTSGSAYEQYF	TGTGCCAGCAGCGTCAGCACTAGCGGGAGTGCGTACGAGCAGTACTTC
TRBV6-1	TRBJ1-2	NA	NA	CASSEAVLGWGVGGYTF	TGTGCCAGCAGTGAAGCGGTGTTGGGATGGGGGGTAGGTGGCTACACCTTC
TRBV5-6	TRBJ1-3	TRBD1	NA	CASSLGVTGAISGNTIYF	TGTGCCAGCAGCCTGGGGGTGACAGGGGCGATCTCTGGAAACACCATATATTTT
TRBV27	TRBJ2-2	TRBD2	NA	CAPGGGGCFTGELFF	TGTGCCCCGGGGGGGGGAGGGTGTTTCACCGGGGAGCTGTTTTTT
TRBV5-4	TRBJ1-6	NA	NA	CASSLVSSPLHF	TGTGCCAGCAGCTTGGTTAGTTCACCCCTCCACTTT
TRBV6-6	TRBJ2-7	NA	NA	CASSYSTHRSSYEQYF	TGTGCCAGCAGTTACTCGACCCACAGAAGCTCCTACGAGCAGTACTTC
TRBV4-1	TRBJ1-4	NA	NA	CASSRQGYNEKLFF	TGCGCCAGCAGCCGGCAGGGTTATAATGAAAAACTGTTTTTT
TRBV4-2	TRBJ1-4	NA	NA	CASSQDKQYEKLFF	TGTGCCAGCAGCCAAGATAAACAGTATGAAAAACTGTTTTTT
TRBV4-2	TRBJ1-4	NA	NA	CASSPRGPGGEKLFF	TGTGCCAGCAGCCCACGTGGCCCCGGAGGAGAAAAACTGTTTTTT
TRBV29-1	TRBJ1-1	TRBD1	NA	CSVNRDRVTEAFF	TGCAGCGTTAACCGGGACAGGGTGACTGAAGCTTTCTTT
TRBV5-1	TRBJ2-2	NA	once	CASSLVVPNTGELFF	TGCGCCAGCAGCTTGGTCGTTCCGAACACCGGGGAGCTGTTTTTT
TRBV6-5	TRBJ1-4	NA	NA	CASSYSTGGKLFF	TGTGCCAGCAGTTACTCGACGGGGGGGAAACTGTTTTTT
TRBV19	TRBJ1-2	NA	NA	CASKHTGDGFGYTF	TGTGCCAGTAAGCACACCGGAGACGGGTTTGGCTACACCTTC
TRBV4-3	TRBJ2-3	NA	NA	CASSQGWRGGADTQYF	TGCGCCAGCAGCCAAGGTTGGAGGGGCGGCGCAGATACGCAGTATTTT
TRBV5-1	TRBJ2-1	NA	NA	CASSPRGALSSYNEQFF	TGCGCCAGCAGCCCCCGGGGGGCCCTTAGCTCCTACAATGAGCAGTTCTTC
TRBV13	TRBJ2-1	TRBD2	NA	CASSLGGLARGNEQFF	TGTGCCAGCAGCTTAGGCGGACTAGCACGAGGCAATGAGCAGTTCTTC
TRBV4-1	TRBJ2-7	NA	NA	CASSHYRGYEQYF	TGCGCCAGCAGCCATTACCGGGGGTACGAGCAGTACTTC
TRBV28	TRBJ1-5	NA	few	CASSLPGGSQPQHF	TGTGCCAGCAGTTTACCCGGGGGGAGTCAGCCCCAGCATTTT
TRBV4-3	TRBJ2-7	TRBD2	NA	CASSQGGSSYEQYF	TGCGCCAGCAGCCAAGGCGGGAGCTCCTACGAGCAGTACTTC
TRBV7-9	TRBJ1-5	NA	NA	CASSLGGGGNQPQHF	TGTGCCAGCAGCTTAGGGGGGGGAGGCAATCAGCCCCAGCATTTT
TRBV29-1	TRBJ1-2	TRBD1	NA	CSVGDRGSYGYTF	TGCAGCGTTGGGGACAGGGGATCCTATGGCTACACCTTC
TRBV4-2	TRBJ1-4	TRBD1	NA	CASSQTEQDREFEKLFF	TGTGCCAGCAGCCAAACTGAACAGGACAGGGAATTTGAAAAACTGTTTTTT
TRBV7-9	TRBJ2-7	NA	few	CASSSYDRELVYEQYF	TGTGCCAGCAGTTCCTATGATCGGGAGTTAGTCTACGAGCAGTACTTC
TRBV4-3	TRBJ2-2	NA	NA	CASSQGPTGVNTGELFF	TGCGCCAGCAGCCAAGGTCCCACCGGAGTGAACACCGGGGAGCTGTTTTTT
TRBV5-1	TRBJ1-4	NA	NA	CASSAGLYNEKLFF	TGCGCCAGCAGCGCGGGACTGTATAATGAAAAACTGTTTTTT
TRBV6-1	TRBJ1-2	TRBD1	NA	CASSGTGFGYTF	TGTGCCAGCAGTGGGACAGGTTTTGGCTACACCTTC
TRBV27	TRBJ1-1	NA	few	CASRGVTPEAFF	TGTGCCAGCAGAGGAGTTACCCCTGAAGCTTTCTTT
TRBV10-3	TRBJ2-7	NA	NA	CAISESGYPGDEQYF	TGTGCCATCAGTGAGTCCGGGTACCCCGGCGACGAGCAGTACTTC
TRBV18	TRBJ1-5	TRBD1	NA	CASSGQGDQPQHF	TGTGCCAGCTCAGGACAGGGAGATCAGCCCCAGCATTTT
TRBV18	TRBJ1-1	TRBD1	NA	CASSPVRGDTEAFF	TGTGCCAGCTCACCAGTCAGGGGGGACACTGAAGCTTTCTTT
TRBV5-6	TRBJ2-3	TRBD2	NA	CASSFTSVTQYF	TGTGCCAGCAGCTTCACTAGCGTAACGCAGTATTTT
TRBV5-1	TRBJ2-5	TRBD2	NA	CASSLIAAGGEETQYF	TGCGCCAGCAGCTTGATTGCAGCGGGAGGTGAAGAGACCCAGTACTTC
TRBV11-2	TRBJ2-7	TRBD1	NA	CASSGRQGVGEQYF	TGTGCCAGCAGCGGTAGACAGGGCGTCGGCGAGCAGTACTTC
TRBV4-2	TRBJ2-3	NA	NA	CASSKSERTDTQYF	TGTGCCAGCAGCAAAAGCGAGAGAACAGATACGCAGTATTTT
TRBV5-4	TRBJ2-3	TRBD2	NA	CASSDRTSGKYTQYF	TGTGCCAGCAGCGATCGGACTAGCGGGAAATATACGCAGTATTTT
TRBV6-6	TRBJ2-1	TRBD1	NA	CASSYLTGGPYNEQFF	TGTGCCAGCAGTTACCTAACAGGGGGACCCTACAATGAGCAGTTCTTC
TRBV4-3	TRBJ1-1	TRBD1	NA	CASSLHQGVRTEAFF	TGCGCCAGCAGCCTTCACCAGGGGGTTCGCACTGAAGCTTTCTTT
TRBV30	TRBJ1-5	NA	NA	CAWSSLAGNQPQHF	TGTGCCTGGAGTTCCCTCGCCGGGAATCAGCCCCAGCATTTT
TRBV9	TRBJ2-2	TRBD2	NA	CASSQGGSGELFF	TGTGCCAGCAGCCAAGGCGGGAGCGGGGAGCTGTTTTTT
TRBV7-2	TRBJ2-7	NA	few	CASSFSRVEQYF	TGTGCCAGCAGCTTTAGCCGGGTCGAGCAGTACTTC
TRBV18	TRBJ2-1	NA	NA	CASSPSSGRDNEQFF	TGTGCCAGCTCACCTTCCAGCGGCCGAGACAATGAGCAGTTCTTC
TRBV4-1	TRBJ2-2	TRBD2	few	CASSLAGGGDVTGELFF	TGCGCCAGCAGCCTAGCTGGCGGGGGTGATGTCACCGGGGAGCTGTTTTTT
TRBV6-5	TRBJ2-1	NA	NA	CASSYGGRPYNEQFF	TGTGCCAGCAGTTACGGAGGTCGACCCTACAATGAGCAGTTCTTC
TRBV5-4	TRBJ1-1	NA	NA	CASSLIYDKNTEAFF	TGTGCCAGCAGCTTGATTTATGACAAGAACACTGAAGCTTTCTTT
TRBV13	TRBJ2-3	NA	NA	CASSLNSSPDTQYF	TGTGCCAGCAGCTTAAATAGTTCCCCAGATACGCAGTATTTT
TRBV19	TRBJ2-7	NA	NA	CASSRAGTYEQYF	TGTGCCAGTAGTAGGGCCGGGACCTACGAGCAGTACTTC
TRBV2	TRBJ1-2	NA	once	CASSGSNQVGYTF	TGTGCCAGCAGTGGATCTAACCAGGTCGGCTACACCTTC
TRBV11-3	TRBJ2-1	NA	NA	CASSLARTGYNEQFF	TGTGCCAGCAGCTTAGCCAGGACTGGGTACAATGAGCAGTTCTTC